The 10 T cell receptor beta chains below were found in one sample sequenced in a study of regulatory T cells. Study-level findings and limits: Hydrophobic residues at CDR3 positions 6 and 7 were enriched in conventional CD4+ T cells of CD3G-deficient patients.

What these receptors recognize is not known. Primers: 52 TRBV forward and 13 TRBJ reverse. Sequenced by immunoSEQ multiplex PCR; TCRdb stores in-frame clones only, minus some. The table shows some 23,000 clones, with roughly 88% occurring only once. The sample was conventional CD4+ T cells sorted from blood. The origin of the receptors is a child aged 5-17 years with CD3G deficiency.

CDR3 nucleotides: TGCGCCAGCAGCCCCCAGGGCGGGAGGGCAGATACGCAGTATTTT. Its translation is CASSPQGGRADTQYF. The J gene is TRBJ2-3, the V gene TRBV5-1; TRBD2 aligns across 9 bases. Germline CDR1 SGHRS, CDR2 YFSETQ. This CDR3 is built from 15 residues. V trimming: 4 bases; J trimming: 4 bases; junction bases outside the gene matches: 7. The full variable domain, rest sourced from reference TRBV5-1 and TRBJ2-3, is KAGVTQTPRYLIKTRGQQVTLSCSPISGHRSVSWYQQTPGQGLQFLFEYFSETQRNKGNFPGRFSGRQFSNSRSEMNVSTLELGDSALYLCASSPQGGRADTQYFGPGTRLTVL.

To note about this clone: This sample also contains other DNA sequences that code for the same CDR3. The chain uses TRBV10-3 and TRBJ2-1, with 12 bases fitting TRBD2. CDR1 is ENHRY and CDR2 is SYGVKD in the germline V gene. J gave up 7 bases and V 4 bases, and 8 bases lay outside the gene matches. This CDR3 has 16 amino acids. CDR3 loop: CAISARLAGVGNEQFF. For the CDR3, the DNA is TGTGCCATCAGTGCTCGACTAGCGGGAGTGGGAAATGAGCAGTTCTTC.

V and J are TRBV7-8 and TRBJ2-3, with D perhaps matching TRBD2 (5 bases). The CDR3 is made up of 15 amino acids. CDR1 SGHVS and CDR2 FQNEAQ come from the germline V gene. Trimming cost V 5 bases and J 0 bases, with 12 bases left between them. In nucleotides, the CDR3 is TGTGCCAGCAGCCAGCGGCGGGTTAGCACAGATACGCAGTATTTT. It encodes CASSQRRVSTDTQYF.

The chain links TRBV6-6 to TRBJ1-1, with 8 bases matching TRBD1. The germline V gene encodes CDR1 MNHNY and CDR2 SVGAGI (reference sequence). V lost 4 bases to trimming and J lost 8 bases; unmatched junction nucleotides: 6. The CDR3 has 13 amino acids. The CDR3, as DNA: TGTGCCAGCAGTTTCGGACAGGGTGCCGAAGCTTTCTTT. Its protein is CASSFGQGAEAFF.

A single count supports this clone. The chain links TRBV5-1 to TRBJ2-3; 10 nucleotides line up with TRBD2. The J segment lost 1 base and the V segment lost 4 bases, leaving 3 bases of the junction unmatched. Germline lookup yields CDR1 SGHRS and CDR2 YFSETQ. This CDR3 has 15 residues. In DNA, the CDR3 is TGCGCCAGCAGCGTCGGGACTAGCGGCACAGATACGCAGTATTTT. It codes for CASSVGTSGTDTQYF. Drawing the rest from reference TRBV5-1 and TRBJ2-3, the complete variable domain is KAGVTQTPRYLIKTRGQQVTLSCSPISGHRSVSWYQQTPGQGLQFLFEYFSETQRNKGNFPGRFSGRQFSNSRSEMNVSTLELGDSALYLCASSVGTSGTDTQYFGPGTRLTVL.

This clone was counted once. The genes are TRBV28 and TRBJ2-7, with D possibly being TRBD2 (6 bases). V lost 10 bases to trimming and J lost 2 bases, with 15 bases between them. The CDR3 covers 13 residues. The germline V gene has CDR1 MDHEN and CDR2 SYDVKM. CDR3 nucleotides: TGTGCCACCCGCCAGCAGCGGGCCTACGAGCAGTACTTC. Translation gives CATRQQRAYEQYF.

The gene calls are TRBV20-1 and TRBJ2-7; no firm D call. The CDR3 is 11 residues long. Germline loops: CDR1 DFQATT, CDR2 SNEGSKA (reference sequence). V lost 3 bases and J lost 5, with 8 bases in between. Here the CDR3 DNA reads TGCAGTGCTAGGGCCCGCCACGAGCAGTACTTC. This codes for CSARARHEQYF.

The rearrangement uses TRBV4-1 and TRBJ2-7, with TRBD2 identical over 9 bases. Germline assignment: CDR1 MGHRA and CDR2 YSYEKL. The V and J ends lost 4 bases and 2 bases, in that order; junction bases with no gene match: 6. The CDR3 has 15 amino acids. The CDR3 region is CASSPRLAETYEQYF. The CDR3 bases are TGCGCCAGCAGCCCCCGACTAGCGGAGACCTACGAGCAGTACTTC.

The table lists this clone with a few counts. The V and J genes are TRBV9 and TRBJ2-1; D is ambiguous. Germline lookup yields CDR1 SGDLS and CDR2 YYNGEE. The CDR3 consists of 15 residues. The V end was cut by 0 bases, the J end by 0 bases, with 7 bases between. CDR3 in amino acids: CASSVGLSSYNEQFF. CDR3 in DNA: TGTGCCAGCAGCGTAGGTCTTTCCTCCTACAATGAGCAGTTCTTC. Variable domain in full (rest from reference TRBV9 and TRBJ2-1): DSGVTQTPKHLITATGQRVTLRCSPRSGDLSVYWYQQSLDQGLQFLIQYYNGEERAKGNILERFSAQQFPDLHSELNLSSLELGDSALYFCASSVGLSSYNEQFFGPGTRLTVL.

V usage is TRBV7-9 and J usage is TRBJ2-1; TRBD1 or TRBD2 may be the D gene (7 bases each). The V gene lost 5 bases and the J gene lost 0 bases, with 11 bases spanning the gap. The CDR3 has 15 residues. Germline V lookup: CDR1 SEHNR, CDR2 FQNEAQ (reference sequence). The CDR3 DNA reads TGTGCCAGCAGCCCAGGGGGGGCCTCCTACAATGAGCAGTTCTTC. It translates to CASSPGGASYNEQFF.